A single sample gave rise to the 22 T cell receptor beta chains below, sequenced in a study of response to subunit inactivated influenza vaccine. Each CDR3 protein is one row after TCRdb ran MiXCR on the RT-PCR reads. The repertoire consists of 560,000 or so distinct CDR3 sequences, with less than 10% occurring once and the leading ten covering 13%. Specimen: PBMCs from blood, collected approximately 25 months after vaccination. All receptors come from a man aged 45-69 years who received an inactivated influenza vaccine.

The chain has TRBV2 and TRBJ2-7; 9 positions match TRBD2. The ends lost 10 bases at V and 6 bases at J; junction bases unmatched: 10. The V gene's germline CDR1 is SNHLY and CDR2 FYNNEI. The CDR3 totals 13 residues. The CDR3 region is CATGREGLGEQYF. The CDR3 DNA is TGTGCCACCGGGCGGGAGGGCCTGGGCGAGCAGTACTTC.

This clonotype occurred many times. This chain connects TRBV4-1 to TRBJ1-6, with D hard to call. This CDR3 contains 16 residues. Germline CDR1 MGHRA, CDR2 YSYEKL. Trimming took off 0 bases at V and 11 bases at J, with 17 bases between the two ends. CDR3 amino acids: CASSQDPDAAGTPLHF. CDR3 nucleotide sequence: TGCGCCAGCAGCCAAGACCCGGACGCGGCCGGAACACCCCTCCACTTT.

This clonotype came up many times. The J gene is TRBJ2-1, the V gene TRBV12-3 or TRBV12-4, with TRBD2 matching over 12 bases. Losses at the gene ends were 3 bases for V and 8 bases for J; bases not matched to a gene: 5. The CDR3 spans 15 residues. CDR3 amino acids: CASSFRTSGNHEQFF. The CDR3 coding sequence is TGTGCCAGCAGTTTTCGGACTAGCGGGAATCATGAGCAGTTCTTC.

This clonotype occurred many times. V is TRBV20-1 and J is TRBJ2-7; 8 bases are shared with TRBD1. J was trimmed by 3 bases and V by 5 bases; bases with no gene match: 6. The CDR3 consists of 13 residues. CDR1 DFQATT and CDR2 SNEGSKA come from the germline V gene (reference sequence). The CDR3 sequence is CSAGQGAHYEQYF. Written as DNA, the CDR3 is TGCAGTGCTGGTCAGGGGGCCCACTACGAGCAGTACTTC.

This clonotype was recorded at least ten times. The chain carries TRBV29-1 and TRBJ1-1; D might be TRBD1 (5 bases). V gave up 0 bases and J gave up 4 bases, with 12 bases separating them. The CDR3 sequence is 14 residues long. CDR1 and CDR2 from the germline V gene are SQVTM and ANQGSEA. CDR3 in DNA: TGCAGCGTTGAAGAAAGGGGAAGGGGCACTGAAGCTTTCTTT. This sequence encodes CSVEERGRGTEAFF. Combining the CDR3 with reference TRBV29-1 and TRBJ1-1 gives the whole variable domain SAVISQKPSRDICQRGTSLTIQCQVDSQVTMMFWYRQQPGQSLTLIATANQGSEATYESGFVIDKFPISRPNLTFSTLTVSNMSPEDSSIYLCSVEERGRGTEAFFGQGTRLTVV.

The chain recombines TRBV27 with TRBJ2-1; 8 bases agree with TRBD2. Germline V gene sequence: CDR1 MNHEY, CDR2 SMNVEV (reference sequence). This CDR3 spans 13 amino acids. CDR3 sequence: CGSGKSTSDEQFF. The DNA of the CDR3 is TGTGGTAGCGGGAAGTCCACAAGCGATGAGCAGTTCTTC.

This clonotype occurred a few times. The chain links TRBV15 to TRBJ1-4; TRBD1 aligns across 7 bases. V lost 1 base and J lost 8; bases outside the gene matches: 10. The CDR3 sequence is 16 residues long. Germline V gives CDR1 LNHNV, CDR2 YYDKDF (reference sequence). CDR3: CATSRAPLQGSEKLFF. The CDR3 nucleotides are TGTGCCACCAGCAGAGCACCCTTACAGGGGAGCGAAAAACTGTTTTTT.

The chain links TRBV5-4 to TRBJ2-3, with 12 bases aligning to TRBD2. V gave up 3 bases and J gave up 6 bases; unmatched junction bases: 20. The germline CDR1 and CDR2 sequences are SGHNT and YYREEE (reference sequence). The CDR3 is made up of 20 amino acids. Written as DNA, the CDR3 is TGTGCCAGCAGCTCATGCCTACAGACTAGCGGGAGTTTGAGTGCGGATACGCAGTATTTT. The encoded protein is CASSSCLQTSGSLSADTQYF. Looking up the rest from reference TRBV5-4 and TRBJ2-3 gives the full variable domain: ETGVTQSPTHLIKTRGQQVTLRCSSQSGHNTVSWYQQALGQGPQFIFQYYREEENGRGNFPPRFSGLQFPNYSSELNVNALELDDSALYLCASSSCLQTSGSLSADTQYFGPGTRLTVL.

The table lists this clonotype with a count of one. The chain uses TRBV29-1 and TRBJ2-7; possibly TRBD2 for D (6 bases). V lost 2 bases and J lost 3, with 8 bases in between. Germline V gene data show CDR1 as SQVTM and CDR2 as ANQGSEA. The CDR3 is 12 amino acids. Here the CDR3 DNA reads TGCAGCGTTGAAAGGGGAGGCTACGAGCAGTACTTC. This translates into CSVERGGYEQYF.

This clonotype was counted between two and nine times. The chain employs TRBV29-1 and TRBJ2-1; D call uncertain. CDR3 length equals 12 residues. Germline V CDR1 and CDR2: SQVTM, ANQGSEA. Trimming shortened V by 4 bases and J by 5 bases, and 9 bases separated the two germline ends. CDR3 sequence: CSVGVWNNEQFF. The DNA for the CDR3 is TGCAGCGTTGGGGTTTGGAACAATGAGCAGTTCTTC.

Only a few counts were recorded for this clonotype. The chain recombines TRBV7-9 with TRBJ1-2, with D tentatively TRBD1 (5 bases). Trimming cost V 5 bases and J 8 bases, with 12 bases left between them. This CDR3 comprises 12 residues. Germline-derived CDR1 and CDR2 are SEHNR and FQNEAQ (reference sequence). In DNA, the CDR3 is TGTGCCAGCAGCCAGATGACAGTGGGCTACACCTTC. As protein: CASSQMTVGYTF.

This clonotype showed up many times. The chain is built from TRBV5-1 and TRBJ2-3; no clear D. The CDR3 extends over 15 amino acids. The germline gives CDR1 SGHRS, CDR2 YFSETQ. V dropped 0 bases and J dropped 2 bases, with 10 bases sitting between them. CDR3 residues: CASSLEDPFTDTQYF. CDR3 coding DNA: TGCGCCAGCAGCTTGGAGGACCCTTTCACAGATACGCAGTATTTT.

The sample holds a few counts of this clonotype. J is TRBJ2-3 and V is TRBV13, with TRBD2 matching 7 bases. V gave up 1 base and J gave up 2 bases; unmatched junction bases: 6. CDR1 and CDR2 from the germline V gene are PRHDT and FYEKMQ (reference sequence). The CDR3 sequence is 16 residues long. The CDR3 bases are TGTGCCAGCAGCTTAGAACCTAGCGGTCTCACAGATACGCAGTATTTT. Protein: CASSLEPSGLTDTQYF.

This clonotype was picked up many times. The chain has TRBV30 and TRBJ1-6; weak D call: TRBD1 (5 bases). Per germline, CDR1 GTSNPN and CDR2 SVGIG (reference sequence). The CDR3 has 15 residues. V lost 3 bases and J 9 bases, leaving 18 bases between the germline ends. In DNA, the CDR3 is TGTGCCTGGAGCTGGGACGTCGGGGGTGGTTCACCCCTCCACTTT. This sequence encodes CAWSWDVGGGSPLHF.

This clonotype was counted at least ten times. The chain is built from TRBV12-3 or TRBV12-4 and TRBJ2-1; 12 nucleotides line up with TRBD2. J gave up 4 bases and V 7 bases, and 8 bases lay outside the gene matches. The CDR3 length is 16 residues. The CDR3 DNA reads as TGTGCCAGCACCCCTCCGGGACTAGCGGGTTACAATGAGCAGTTCTTC. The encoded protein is CASTPPGLAGYNEQFF.

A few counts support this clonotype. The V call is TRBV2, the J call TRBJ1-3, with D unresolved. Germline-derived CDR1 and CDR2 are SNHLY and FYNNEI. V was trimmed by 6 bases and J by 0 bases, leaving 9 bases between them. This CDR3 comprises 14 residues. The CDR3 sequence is CASSADRSGNTIYF. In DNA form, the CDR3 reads TGTGCCAGCAGCGCGGATCGCTCTGGAAACACCATATATTTT.

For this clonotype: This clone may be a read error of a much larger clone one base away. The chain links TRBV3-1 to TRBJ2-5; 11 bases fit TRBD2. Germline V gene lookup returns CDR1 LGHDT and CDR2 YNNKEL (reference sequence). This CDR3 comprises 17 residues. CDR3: CTSSQGTSGGLQETQYF. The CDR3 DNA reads TGTACCAGCAGCCAAGGGACTAGCGGAGGACTGCAAGAGACCCAGTACTTC.

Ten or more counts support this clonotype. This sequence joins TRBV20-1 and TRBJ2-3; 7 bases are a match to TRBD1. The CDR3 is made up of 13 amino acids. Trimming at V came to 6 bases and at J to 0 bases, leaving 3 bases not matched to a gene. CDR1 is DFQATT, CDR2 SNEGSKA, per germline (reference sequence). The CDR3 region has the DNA TGCAGTGCCAGGGACAGTAGCACAGATACGCAGTATTTT. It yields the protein CSARDSSTDTQYF.

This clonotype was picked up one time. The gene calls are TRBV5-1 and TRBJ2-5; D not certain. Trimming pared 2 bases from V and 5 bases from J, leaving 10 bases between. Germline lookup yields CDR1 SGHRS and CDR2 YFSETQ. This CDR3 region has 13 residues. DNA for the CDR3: TGCGCCAGCAGCTTCGTGGGCAGTGAGACCCAGTACTTC. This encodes CASSFVGSETQYF.

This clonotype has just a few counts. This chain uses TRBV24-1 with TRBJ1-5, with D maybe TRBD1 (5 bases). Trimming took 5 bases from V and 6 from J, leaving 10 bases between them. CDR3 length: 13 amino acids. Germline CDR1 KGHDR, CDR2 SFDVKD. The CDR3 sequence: CATSVEGFQPQHF. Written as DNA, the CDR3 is TGTGCCACCAGTGTAGAGGGGTTTCAGCCCCAGCATTTT.

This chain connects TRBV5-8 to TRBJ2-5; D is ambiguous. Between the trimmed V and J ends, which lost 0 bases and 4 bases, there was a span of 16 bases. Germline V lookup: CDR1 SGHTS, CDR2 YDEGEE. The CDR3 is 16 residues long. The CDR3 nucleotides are TGTGCCAGCAGCTTGGGATCCAGTACGTCCCGAGAGACCCAGTACTTC. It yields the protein CASSLGSSTSRETQYF.

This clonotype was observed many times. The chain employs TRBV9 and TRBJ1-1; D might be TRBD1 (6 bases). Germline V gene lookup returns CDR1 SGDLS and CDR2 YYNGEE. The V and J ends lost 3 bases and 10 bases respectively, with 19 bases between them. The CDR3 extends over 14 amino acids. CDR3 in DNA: TGTGCCAGCAGCGAGGCAGGGGATGGGGTGGCAGCTTTCTTT. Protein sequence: CASSEAGDGVAAFF.